Listed below are T cell receptor beta chains from one sample, sequenced in a study of blood T cell repertoires in COVID-19. Produced via immunoSEQ multiplex PCR; TCRdb's table is partial and in-frame only. The sample carries a few hundred thousand clones, approximately 86% recorded once. The sequenced sample was peripheral blood. These receptors originate from a young man with active or convalescent COVID-19. CDR3s include the opening cysteine and the closing phenylalanine or tryptophan. The D gene is left open where the match is weak. Size is omitted from some rows. Given values are once, few, many or a class for expanded clones.

>-|TRBV28|TRBD2|TRBJ2-7
CASSAGGSYEQYF
TGTGCCAGCAGTGCGGGGGGAAGCTACGAGCAGTACTTC
>few|TRBV10-2|TRBD1|TRBJ1-1
CASKYQGARSEAFF
TGCGCCAGCAAGTATCAGGGGGCGCGGAGTGAAGCTTTCTTT
>-|TRBV28|-|TRBJ1-2
CASRVGRDYGYTF
TGTGCCAGCAGGGTGGGCAGGGACTATGGCTACACCTTC
>-|TRBV6-5|-|TRBJ1-5
CASSKDTGSQPQHF
TGTGCCAGCAGTAAGGACACGGGCAGTCAGCCCCAGCATTTT
>-|TRBV9|TRBD1|TRBJ1-4
CASSPQGATNEKLFF
TGTGCCAGCAGCCCACAGGGGGCCACTAATGAAAAACTGTTTTTT
>-|TRBV3-1/TRBV3-2|-|TRBJ1-2
CASSQVEGRSGYTF
TGTGCCAGCAGCCAAGTAGAGGGCAGGAGTGGCTACACCTTC
>-|TRBV7-9|TRBD1|TRBJ1-2
CASSPLQGKDGYTF
TGTGCCAGCAGCCCTCTACAGGGGAAGGATGGCTACACCTTC
>-|TRBV3-1/TRBV3-2|-|TRBJ2-1
CASSQVIDRAPHRSYNEQFF
TGTGCCAGCAGCCAAGTGATAGACAGAGCCCCTCACCGTTCCTACAATGAGCAGTTCTTC
>few|TRBV4-1|TRBD2|TRBJ2-7
CASSTRSGVSSYEQYF
TGCGCCAGCAGCACCCGGAGCGGGGTAAGCTCCTACGAGCAGTACTTC
>-|TRBV28|-|TRBJ2-1
CASSFSIQGEQFF
TGTGCCAGCAGTTTCTCTATACAGGGTGAGCAGTTCTTC
>-|TRBV6-5|TRBD2|TRBJ2-7
CASLAGVDEQYF
TGTGCCAGCCTTGCGGGAGTGGACGAGCAGTACTTC
>-|TRBV19|TRBD1|TRBJ1-4
CASSLSFWTGEAKLFF
TGTGCCAGTAGTTTGAGTTTTTGGACAGGGGAGGCGAAACTGTTTTTT
>-|TRBV4-2|TRBD2|TRBJ2-1
CASSQEGLAGGPSSYNEQFF
TGTGCCAGCAGCCAAGAAGGCCTAGCGGGGGGGCCGAGCTCCTACAATGAGCAGTTCTTC
>-|TRBV24-1|-|TRBJ1-4
CATSDFSAGEKLFF
TGTGCCACCAGTGATTTCTCTGCCGGTGAAAAACTGTTTTTT
>-|TRBV7-9|TRBD1|TRBJ2-1
CASSTSGTGVRREQFF
TGTGCCAGCAGCACCTCCGGGACAGGGGTAAGACGTGAGCAGTTCTTC
>once|TRBV27|-|TRBJ2-5
CASAGGGLETQYF
TGTGCCAGCGCTGGGGGGGGGCTGGAGACCCAGTACTTC
>-|TRBV10-3|-|TRBJ1-1
CAISERGENTEAFF
TGTGCCATCAGTGAAAGGGGCGAGAACACTGAAGCTTTCTTT
>-|TRBV5-4|-|TRBJ2-3
CASRYRDVTDTQYF
TGTGCCAGCAGGTACAGGGATGTGACAGATACGCAGTATTTT
>-|TRBV3-1/TRBV3-2|-|TRBJ1-2
CASGQGGYGYTF
TGTGCCAGCGGGCAGGGCGGCTATGGCTACACCTTC
>-|TRBV19|-|TRBJ2-3
CASSRARSTDTQYF
TGTGCCAGTAGTAGGGCTCGTAGCACAGATACGCAGTATTTT
>-|TRBV14|-|TRBJ2-3
CASSRDWNRDTQYF
TGTGCCAGCAGCCGAGACTGGAACAGAGATACGCAGTATTTT
>-|TRBV19|-|TRBJ1-1
CASNEGRRNTEAFF
TGTGCCAGTAATGAGGGGAGGCGTAACACTGAAGCTTTCTTT
>-|TRBV7-8|TRBD1|TRBJ1-2
CASSLGGQGYGYTF
TGTGCCAGCAGCCTAGGTGGACAGGGTTATGGCTACACCTTC
>few|TRBV7-6|TRBD2|TRBJ2-5
CASSSTSGRWQETQYF
TGTGCCAGCAGCTCGACTAGCGGGCGTTGGCAAGAGACCCAGTACTTC
>-|TRBV10-3|TRBD1|TRBJ1-2
CAISGDRVLSGYTF
TGTGCCATCAGTGGGGACAGGGTCCTATCGGGCTACACCTTC
>-|TRBV10-2|-|TRBJ1-5
CASSSEQGYQPQHF
TGCGCCAGCAGTAGTGAACAGGGCTATCAGCCCCAGCATTTT
>once|TRBV2|TRBD1|TRBJ1-5
CASSEAQGATQPQHF
TGTGCCAGCAGTGAAGCACAGGGGGCGACCCAGCCCCAGCATTTT
>-|TRBV6-6|-|TRBJ2-7
CASSYPGIYEQYF
TGTGCCAGCAGTTACCCGGGGATCTACGAGCAGTACTTC
>-|TRBV5-5|TRBD1|TRBJ1-2
CASSLTIGQGRYGYTF
TGTGCCAGCAGCTTGACCATCGGACAGGGTCGATATGGCTACACCTTC
>once|TRBV28|-|TRBJ1-4
CASRGWQQGSNEKLFF
TGTGCCAGCAGGGGCTGGCAACAGGGTAGTAATGAAAAACTGTTTTTT